This T cell receptor (beta chain) was recorded in a study of breast tumors, draining lymph nodes, adjacent tissues. The lymph nodes were axillary draining lymph nodes from breast cancer patients. TCRdb reanalysed the multiplex PCR reads using MiXCR and keeps one entry per CDR3 protein. The repertoire has more than 80,000 distinct CDR3 sequences, more than 25% of them found once; the top ten carry under 6.5%. Regarding the study as a whole: Tumors had less TCR diversity than lymph nodes, more than nontumor tissue. Compared with basal-like, luminal-like tumors shared significantly more repertoire with nontumor tissue. That most tumor T cells come from lymph nodes remained unproven.

This clonotype was detected ten times or more. Its antigen is undetermined. The sequencing input was axillary lymph node tissue. The sequence came from a female donor with breast cancer. Some clones in this sample may be carry-over from other donors' samples.

CDR3 bases: TGTGCCAGCAGTACGAGTAACACTGAAGCTTTCTTT. Translation gives CASSTSNTEAFF. This chain uses TRBV6-6 with TRBJ1-1; D is undetermined. Germline V gives CDR1 MNHNY, CDR2 SVGAGI (reference sequence). This CDR3 has 12 amino acids. V shed 5 bases and J shed 2 bases, with 6 bases lying between them.